Following are 20 T cell receptor beta chains from one sample sequenced in a study of cytomegalovirus exposure and HLA in healthy donors. 60 Vbeta and 13 Jbeta primers were used in PCR. TCRdb keeps only in-frame clones here, not all; method: immunoSEQ multiplex PCR. This table has approximately 140,000 clones, 82% appearing once. The source material was PBMCs. Every receptor here comes from a male donor in good health and CMV-seronegative.

The chain combines TRBV28 with TRBJ2-7; D uncertain. The V and J ends lost 2 bases and 5 bases respectively, with 7 bases between them. Germline V gene lookup returns CDR1 MDHEN and CDR2 SYDVKM. The CDR3 runs 12 residues. CDR3 sequence reads: CASSLLRNEQYF. CDR3 coding DNA: TGTGCCAGCAGTTTACTCAGAAACGAGCAGTACTTC.

About this clone itself: The germline gene is not matched at one end of the junction; a read error may be the cause. The CDR3 loop reads CSSSPTGVPGNTIYF. Here the CDR3 DNA reads TGTTCCAGCAGCCCAACAGGGGTACCTGGAAACACCATATATTTT. The genes are TRBV7-9 and TRBJ1-3, with 7 bases fitting TRBD1. The CDR3 has 15 amino acids. Germline lookup yields CDR1 SEHNR and CDR2 FQNEAQ (reference sequence). The full variable domain, completed using reference TRBV7-9 and TRBJ1-3, is DTGVSQNPRHKITKRGQNVTFRCDPISEHNRLYWYRQTLGQGPEFLTYFQNEAQLEKSRLLSDRFSAERPKGSFSTLEIQRTEQGDSAMYLCSSSPTGVPGNTIYFGEGSWLTVV.

The rearrangement joins TRBV28 to TRBJ2-1, with TRBD2 as a possible D gene (6 bases). The V end lost 8 bases, the J end lost 0 bases, and 11 bases lay between the germline ends. Germline lookup yields CDR1 MDHEN and CDR2 SYDVKM. CDR3 size: 14 residues. CDR3 sequence: CASFRRDSYNEQFF. CDR3 DNA sequence: TGTGCCAGCTTCAGGAGGGACTCCTACAATGAGCAGTTCTTC.

To note about this clone: A junction boundary mismatches the germline segment, possibly from a read error. The chain has TRBV28 and TRBJ2-3, with TRBD1 matching over 7 bases. The CDR3 loop spans 15 amino acids. From germline, CDR1 is MDHEN and CDR2 SYDVKM. In DNA, the CDR3 is TGTGCCAGCATTTTAAGACAGGGTGGCGCAGATACGCAGTATTTT. Translated: CASILRQGGADTQYF. Combining the CDR3 with reference TRBV28 and TRBJ2-3 gives the whole variable domain DVKVTQSSRYLVKRTGEKVFLECVQDMDHENMFWYRQDPGLGLRLIYFSYDVKMKEKGDIPEGYSVSREKKERFSLILESASTNQTSMYLCASILRQGGADTQYFGPGTRLTVL.

The rearrangement uses TRBV28 and TRBJ2-7; perhaps TRBD2 as D (5 bases). This CDR3 contains 14 residues. Germline-derived CDR1 and CDR2 are MDHEN and SYDVKM. V lost 8 bases to trimming and J lost 2 bases, with 16 bases between them. CDR3 residues: CASVPVSETYEQYF. DNA for the CDR3: TGTGCCAGCGTGCCCGTTAGCGAAACCTACGAGCAGTACTTC. The full variable domain, with the rest looked up from reference TRBV28 and TRBJ2-7, is DVKVTQSSRYLVKRTGEKVFLECVQDMDHENMFWYRQDPGLGLRLIYFSYDVKMKEKGDIPEGYSVSREKKERFSLILESASTNQTSMYLCASVPVSETYEQYFGPGTRLTVT.

V gene TRBV5-4 combines with J gene TRBJ2-7; weak D call: TRBD2 (7 bases). Germline V lookup: CDR1 SGHNT, CDR2 YYREEE (reference sequence). The CDR3 is 15 amino acids. V gave up 4 bases and J gave up 3 bases, with 17 bases separating them. This chain's CDR3 is CASSRGGTPLYEQYF. CDR3 bases: TGTGCCAGCAGCAGGGGGGGGACGCCCCTCTACGAGCAGTACTTC.

The rearrangement joins TRBV5-4 to TRBJ2-7; TRBD2 agrees at 9 bases. The J segment lost 5 bases and the V segment lost 3 bases, leaving 6 bases of the junction unmatched. This CDR3 has 14 residues. Germline lookup yields CDR1 SGHNT and CDR2 YYREEE (reference sequence). CDR3: CASSSLAGEDEQYF. The CDR3 DNA reads TGTGCCAGCAGCTCGTTAGCGGGAGAAGACGAGCAGTACTTC.

This clone was counted a few times. V usage is TRBV9 and J usage is TRBJ2-6; perhaps TRBD1 as D (5 bases). V was clipped by 3 bases and J by 2 bases, with 6 bases between them. Germline V gene sequence: CDR1 SGDLS, CDR2 YYNGEE. The CDR3 is 14 residues long. CDR3 DNA sequence: TGTGCCAGCAGCGACAGGCCTGGGGCCAACGTCCTGACTTTC. Protein product: CASSDRPGANVLTF.

This chain uses TRBV7-9 with TRBJ2-4, with 8 nucleotides matching TRBD1. Germline-derived CDR1 and CDR2 are SEHNR and FQNEAQ (reference sequence). The CDR3 has 16 residues. J gave up 5 bases and V 4 bases, and 10 bases lay outside the gene matches. The CDR3 DNA sequence: TGTGCCAGCAGCTCACAGGGGGATCACAACCAAAACATTCAGTACTTC. Translation gives CASSSQGDHNQNIQYF.

V gene TRBV4-1 combines with J gene TRBJ1-2; D is possibly TRBD1 (5 bases). CDR1 MGHRA and CDR2 YSYEKL come from the germline V gene. This CDR3 has 15 amino acids. With 4 bases removed from V and 0 bases from J, the gap between germline ends came to 12 bases. The CDR3 is CASSRDSIPNYGYTF. The CDR3 DNA sequence: TGCGCCAGCAGCCGTGACAGTATACCTAACTATGGCTACACCTTC.

The chain joins TRBV7-3 to TRBJ2-1, with D perhaps matching TRBD2 (6 bases). V was pared by 2 bases and J by 6 bases, with 14 bases between. Germline assignment: CDR1 SGHTA and CDR2 FQGTGA. The CDR3 is made up of 15 amino acids. The DNA for the CDR3 is TGTGCCAGCAGCTTAGATGGAGGGGCAGCCAATGAGCAGTTCTTC. This translates into CASSLDGGAANEQFF.

The chain links TRBV5-1 to TRBJ2-7; D might be TRBD1 (6 bases). The V and J ends lost 0 bases and 4 bases respectively, with 11 bases between them. The CDR3 extends over 14 amino acids. Germline assignment: CDR1 SGHRS and CDR2 YFSETQ. CDR3 nucleotide sequence: TGCGCCAGCAGCTTGGACAGGGATCAGTACGAGCAGTACTTC. Its protein is CASSLDRDQYEQYF.

J is TRBJ1-4 and V is TRBV6-6, with D tentatively TRBD1 (6 bases). Germline V gene data show CDR1 as MNHNY and CDR2 as SVGAGI (reference sequence). Between the trimmed V and J ends, which lost 6 bases and 3 bases, there was a span of 14 bases. CDR3 length equals 15 residues. The CDR3 DNA reads TGTGCCAGCAGGCCCAGGGGTGGGGCTAATGAAAAACTGTTTTTT. Its protein product is CASRPRGGANEKLFF.

The chain joins TRBV7-9 to TRBJ2-5; TRBD2 matches at 10 bases. Per the germline V gene, CDR1 is SEHNR and CDR2 is FQNEAQ (reference sequence). J was trimmed by 0 bases and V by 5 bases; bases with no gene match: 9. The CDR3 is 17 residues long. This CDR3 is CASSPRTSGLNQETQYF. In nucleotides, the CDR3 is TGTGCCAGCAGCCCCAGGACTAGCGGACTAAACCAAGAGACCCAGTACTTC.

J is TRBJ1-2 and V is TRBV5-1, with D possibly being TRBD1 (6 bases). Germline loops: CDR1 SGHRS, CDR2 YFSETQ. V was cut by 4 bases and J by 8 bases, with 12 bases left in between. The CDR3 is 12 amino acids. DNA for the CDR3: TGCGCCAGCAGCCGACAGGAAGAGGGCTACACCTTC. It translates to CASSRQEEGYTF.

As for this clone: This sample includes further DNA sequences coding for the same CDR3. V and J are TRBV2 and TRBJ1-2, with 8 bases identical to TRBD1. The germline V gene encodes CDR1 SNHLY and CDR2 FYNNEI. The junction had 5 bases not matched to a gene; V was cut back by 4 bases and J by 7 bases. This CDR3 region has 13 residues. This CDR3 is CASSADRGSGYTF. DNA of the CDR3: TGTGCCAGCAGTGCCGACAGGGGATCTGGCTACACCTTC. Full variable domain (outside the CDR3, taken from reference TRBV2 and TRBJ1-2): EPEVTQTPSHQVTQMGQEVILRCVPISNHLYFYWYRQILGQKVEFLVSFYNNEISEKSEIFDDQFSVERPDGSNFTLKIRSTKLEDSAMYFCASSADRGSGYTFGSGTRLTVV.

The V call is TRBV30, the J call TRBJ1-5; D is uncertain. The CDR3 is 12 amino acids. V lost 1 base to trimming and J lost 5 bases, with 6 bases between them. Germline CDR1 and CDR2: GTSNPN and SVGIG (reference sequence). The CDR3 region is CAWSGQDQPQHF. Here the CDR3 DNA reads TGTGCCTGGAGTGGGCAAGATCAGCCCCAGCATTTT.

V is TRBV15 and J is TRBJ2-5, with TRBD2 matching over 11 bases. The CDR3 is made up of 16 amino acids. CDR1 and CDR2 (germline): LNHNV, YYDKDF (reference sequence). V lost 5 bases to trimming and J lost 3 bases; unmatched junction nucleotides: 8. CDR3: CATSDEPTSGKETQYF. CDR3 coding DNA: TGTGCCACCAGCGACGAGCCGACTAGCGGGAAAGAGACCCAGTACTTC.

The chain couples TRBV13 to TRBJ1-1; D unclear. Germline CDR1 is PRHDT and CDR2 is FYEKMQ (reference sequence). Trimming pared 8 bases from V and 5 bases from J, leaving 15 bases between. The CDR3 loop spans 13 amino acids. CDR3 in amino acids: CASRRGGMTEAFF. The CDR3 bases are TGTGCCAGCCGGCGAGGAGGGATGACTGAAGCTTTCTTT.

This clone has just one count. The CDR3 region has the DNA TGTGCCAGCAGCTTTTCAGGAAGCAAGCTCGAGCAGTACTTC. This gives the protein CASSFSGSKLEQYF. The V gene is TRBV5-4, the J gene TRBJ2-7; unclear D gene. Germline V lookup: CDR1 SGHNT, CDR2 YYREEE (reference sequence). The CDR3 is 14 residues long. Trimming pared 2 bases from V and 6 bases from J, leaving 15 bases between.